This T cell receptor (beta chain) was found in a study of pediatric ulcerative colitis. CDR1 and CDR2 (germline): MNHEY, SMNVEV (reference sequence). Trimming removed 6 bases from V and 2 bases from J; junction bases left unmatched: 7. CDR3 length equals 16 residues. Findings and caveats of the study: A couple of rectal CDR3 clonotypes occurred in all ulcerative colitis patients. Blood-rectal clonal overlap within each person was significantly higher in ulcerative colitis patients than controls. Some T cells in rectal biopsies may come from blood, especially with overt colitis. Repertoires came from total lymphocyte DNA, not specific subsets.

Only in-frame clones appear in the TCRdb table, and some are missing; sequencing was by immunoSEQ multiplex PCR. The sample carries 15,000 to 20,000 clones, approximately 80% recorded once. Rectal tissue came from one to two pinch biopsies taken at colonoscopy. As regards this clone: The antigen is unknown. The same CDR3 is also encoded by other DNA sequences in this sample.

The genes are TRBV27 and TRBJ2-2; 9 positions agree with TRBD1. The sequencing input was gut tissue. This receptor was taken from a boy between 10 and 17 years old who was a control in a study of pediatric ulcerative colitis. CDR3 bases: TGTGCCAGCAGAAAACAGGGGGCTCAAAACACCGGGGAGCTGTTTTTT. This translates into CASRKQGAQNTGELFF.